The next 22 T cell receptor beta chains were all read from a single sample in a study of blood T cell repertoires in COVID-19. Repertoires were generated with immunoSEQ multiplex PCR, while TCRdb's copy carries only in-frame clones and drops some. The data hold more than 300,000 clones, with around 89% observed a single time. The material sequenced was PBMCs or T cells enriched from blood (not recorded which). Receptors were obtained from a woman aged 18-30 years who had recovered from COVID-19.

The chain couples TRBV11-1 to TRBJ2-7; 8 positions agree with TRBD1. V shed 4 bases, J shed 4 bases, and the junction held 6 bases outside the gene matches. CDR1 is SGHAT and CDR2 is FQDESV in the germline V gene (reference sequence). The CDR3 consists of 14 residues. CDR3 bases: TGTGCCAGCAGCTGGGTGGGGACAGGTTACGAGCAGTACTTC. Translation: CASSWVGTGYEQYF. Combining the CDR3 with reference TRBV11-1 and TRBJ2-7 gives the whole variable domain EAEVAQSPRYKITEKSQAVAFWCDPISGHATLYWYRQILGQGPELLVQFQDESVVDDSQLPKDRFSAERLKGVDSTLKIQPAELGDSAMYLCASSWVGTGYEQYFGPGTRLTVT.

V gene TRBV9 combines with J gene TRBJ1-1, with no clear D. The germline V gene encodes CDR1 SGDLS and CDR2 YYNGEE. Trimming shortened V by 1 base and J by 0 bases, and 10 bases separated the two germline ends. The CDR3 is 15 residues long. CDR3 amino acids: CASSVFRDMNTEAFF. The CDR3 DNA reads as TGTGCCAGCAGCGTATTCCGGGATATGAACACTGAAGCTTTCTTT.

Here the CDR3 reads CAIRASGASSYNEQFF. DNA of the CDR3: TGTGCCATCAGGGCTAGCGGGGCGAGCTCCTACAATGAGCAGTTCTTC. The gene calls are TRBV10-3 and TRBJ2-1; 9 nucleotides match TRBD2. CDR1 is ENHRY and CDR2 is SYGVKD in the germline V gene. This CDR3 is built from 16 residues. V lost 6 bases, J lost 0 bases, and 6 bases stayed unmatched.

This clone occurred once. CDR3 DNA sequence: TGCGCCAGCAGCCAGTGGAGGGACAGGGGCGACCGTGAGCAGTTCTTC. As protein: CASSQWRDRGDREQFF. V is TRBV4-1 and J is TRBJ2-1; TRBD1 agrees at 10 bases. V was pared by 3 bases and J by 9 bases, with 11 bases of the junction left unmatched. The CDR3 loop spans 16 amino acids. In germline, CDR1 is MGHRA, CDR2 YSYEKL.

Remarks on this clone: Other nucleotide sequences from this sample produce the same CDR3. V gene TRBV9 combines with J gene TRBJ1-1; weak D call: TRBD1 (6 bases). In germline, CDR1 is SGDLS, CDR2 YYNGEE. The CDR3 spans 14 residues. V lost 2 bases to trimming and J lost 1 base, with 9 bases between them. CDR3: CASSVTGENTEAFF. CDR3 nucleotides: TGTGCCAGCAGCGTGACAGGAGAGAACACTGAAGCTTTCTTT.

This sequence joins TRBV14 and TRBJ2-3, with 8 nucleotides matching TRBD2. V trimming: 4 bases; J trimming: 3 bases; junction bases outside the gene matches: 6. This CDR3 is 15 amino acids long. CDR1 is SGHDN, CDR2 FVKESK, per germline. The CDR3 region is CASSPGGARTDTQYF. CDR3 coding DNA: TGTGCCAGCAGCCCCGGGGGGGCTCGAACAGATACGCAGTATTTT.

The V gene is TRBV10-3, the J gene TRBJ2-1, with 11 bases aligning to TRBD2. J lost 10 bases, V lost 6 bases, and 11 bases had no gene match. The germline gives CDR1 ENHRY, CDR2 SYGVKD. The CDR3 runs to 15 residues. CDR3 nucleotide sequence: TGTGCCATCAGAGGGACTAGCGGTTTTGGCGTCGAGCAGTTCTTC. Protein: CAIRGTSGFGVEQFF.

The chain couples TRBV18 to TRBJ1-4; possibly TRBD1 for D (6 bases). CDR1 is KGHSH and CDR2 is LQKENI in the germline V gene. V lost 4 bases, J lost 6 bases, and 12 bases lay in between. CDR3 length: 14 amino acids. CDR3 protein: CASSRDTGDEKLFF. The CDR3 DNA follows: TGTGCCAGCTCACGGGACACCGGAGATGAAAAACTGTTTTTT. The complete variable domain, with remaining parts taken from reference TRBV18 and TRBJ1-4, reads NAGVMQNPRHLVRRRGQEARLRCSPMKGHSHVYWYRQLPEEGLKFMVYLQKENIIDESGMPKERFSAEFPKEGPSILRIQQVVRGDSAAYFCASSRDTGDEKLFFGSGTQLSVL.

This clone has a handful of counts. The rearrangement links TRBV6-2 or TRBV6-3 to TRBJ1-5, with TRBD1 matching over 10 bases. The germline CDR1 and CDR2 sequences are MNHEY and SVGEGT. V dropped 5 bases and J dropped 6; count of bases not matched to a gene: 4. CDR3 length: 14 residues. CDR3 DNA: TGTGCCAGCAGTCGGGGACAGGGGAGTCAGCCCCAGCATTTT. It translates to CASSRGQGSQPQHF.

The chain couples TRBV11-2 to TRBJ1-2; D remains unclear. Germline V gene lookup returns CDR1 SGHAT and CDR2 FQNNGV. CDR3 length: 14 amino acids. V lost 1 base, J lost 7 bases, and 13 bases lay in between. In nucleotides, the CDR3 is TGTGCCAGCAGCTTAGGGGAGAGGGTAGGTGGCTACACCTTC. As protein: CASSLGERVGGYTF.

The J gene is TRBJ1-1, the V gene TRBV5-6; 9 positions agree with TRBD1. The ends lost 1 base at V and 1 base at J; junction bases unmatched: 2. CDR1 and CDR2 from the germline V gene are SGHDT and YYEEEE. This CDR3 spans 15 amino acids. The CDR3 sequence: CASSLWGQGNTEAFF. CDR3 DNA sequence: TGTGCCAGCAGCTTGTGGGGACAGGGGAACACTGAAGCTTTCTTT.

The chain recombines TRBV6-5 with TRBJ2-7, with 9 bases fitting TRBD2. With 6 bases clipped from V and 5 bases from J, the junction kept 11 bases outside the gene matches. This CDR3 has 15 residues. CDR1 is MNHEY and CDR2 is SVGAGI in the germline V gene. The CDR3 bases are TGTGCCAGCAGCAACAGAGGACTAGCGTTCCACGAGCAGTACTTC. The encoded protein is CASSNRGLAFHEQYF.

The chain is built from TRBV10-3 and TRBJ2-5, with a possible D match to TRBD1 (5 bases). This CDR3 contains 14 residues. Trimming removed 5 bases at V and 2 bases at J, with 12 bases between. Germline lookup yields CDR1 ENHRY and CDR2 SYGVKD. CDR3 coding DNA: TGTGCCATCAGTCCTGGACACGAACAAGAGACCCAGTACTTC. Its translation is CAISPGHEQETQYF.

The chain has TRBV5-4 and TRBJ1-2; tentatively, D is TRBD1 (5 bases). The CDR3 runs 14 residues. CDR1 is SGHNT and CDR2 is YYREEE in the germline V gene (reference sequence). Trimming took 4 bases from V and 2 from J, leaving 12 bases between them. CDR3 sequence reads: CASSLPDSNYGYTF. CDR3 in DNA: TGTGCCAGCAGCCTCCCCGACAGCAACTATGGCTACACCTTC.

This clone was observed a few times. The rearrangement links TRBV7-6 to TRBJ1-4; 12 bases map to TRBD1. CDR3 length: 16 amino acids. The germline gives CDR1 SGHVS, CDR2 FNYEAQ. The V and J ends lost 5 bases and 7 bases, in that order; junction bases with no gene match: 8. The CDR3 nucleotides are TGTGCCAGCAGCGATCCCGGGACAGGGGGCGGTGAAAAACTGTTTTTT. This translates into CASSDPGTGGGEKLFF.

The V gene is TRBV27, the J gene TRBJ2-5, with 8 bases aligning to TRBD1. V lost 6 bases, J lost 5 bases, and 8 bases stayed unmatched. CDR3 size: 14 residues. Germline V gene data show CDR1 as MNHEY and CDR2 as SMNVEV (reference sequence). The CDR3 nucleotides read TGTGCCAGCAGCTCCTGGACAGGGAGGGAGACCCAGTACTTC. This encodes CASSSWTGRETQYF.

This chain uses TRBV28 with TRBJ2-7; 7 nucleotides match TRBD1. Germline V lookup: CDR1 MDHEN, CDR2 SYDVKM. This CDR3 comprises 14 residues. Trimming took 3 bases from V and 2 from J; bases not matched to a gene: 4. The CDR3 DNA is TGTGCCAGCAGTTTGTTCAGGGGGACCTACGAGCAGTACTTC. This sequence encodes CASSLFRGTYEQYF.

The rearrangement links TRBV5-1 to TRBJ1-3; 7 bases agree with TRBD1. After removal of 4 bases from V and 7 bases from J, the junction contained 5 bases not matched to a gene. CDR1 is SGHRS and CDR2 is YFSETQ in the germline V gene. CDR3 length: 13 residues. This chain's CDR3 is CASSEGQWNTIYF. CDR3 nucleotide sequence: TGCGCCAGCAGCGAGGGACAGTGGAACACCATATATTTT.

This chain uses TRBV2 with TRBJ1-3, with TRBD1 matching 7 bases. CDR1 is SNHLY, CDR2 FYNNEI, per germline. The CDR3 totals 16 residues. The V segment lost 1 base and the J segment 3 bases; nucleotides outside the gene matches: 6. The CDR3 coding sequence is TGTGCCAGCAGTGAAGATCCCAGACAGGGTGGAAACACCATATATTTT. This translates into CASSEDPRQGGNTIYF. Full variable domain (missing parts from reference TRBV2 and TRBJ1-3): EPEVTQTPSHQVTQMGQEVILRCVPISNHLYFYWYRQILGQKVEFLVSFYNNEISEKSEIFDDQFSVERPDGSNFTLKIRSTKLEDSAMYFCASSEDPRQGGNTIYFGEGSWLTVV.

The V gene is TRBV7-9, the J gene TRBJ1-1, with 8 bases lining up with TRBD1. CDR1 is SEHNR and CDR2 is FQNEAQ in the germline V gene (reference sequence). The CDR3 runs 17 residues. Trimming removed 6 bases from V and 0 bases from J; junction bases left unmatched: 12. CDR3 bases: TGTGCCAGCAGGAAGGAAACAGACAGGGGAATGAACACTGAAGCTTTCTTT. Translating gives CASRKETDRGMNTEAFF.

The chain is built from TRBV9 and TRBJ2-7, with D possibly matching TRBD1 (6 bases). Germline V gene sequence: CDR1 SGDLS, CDR2 YYNGEE. Trimming removed 0 bases at V and 0 bases at J, with 13 bases between. The CDR3 runs to 16 residues. The CDR3 bases are TGTGCCAGCAGCGTAGACCCAGGGGTCAGCTCCTACGAGCAGTACTTC. Its translation is CASSVDPGVSSYEQYF.

This chain links TRBV4-1 with TRBJ1-6; unclear D gene. Germline V gene sequence: CDR1 MGHRA, CDR2 YSYEKL. This CDR3 region has 14 residues. V gave up 1 base and J gave up 10 bases, with 11 bases separating them. The CDR3 DNA is TGCGCCAGCAGCCAAGCTAAACTCAGGTCACCCCTCCACTTT. It encodes CASSQAKLRSPLHF.